Listed below are T cell receptor beta chains from one sample, sequenced in a study of blood T cell repertoires in COVID-19. Clones were read by immunoSEQ multiplex PCR, and TCRdb kept only the in-frame ones, dropping some. The sample lists fewer than 250,000 clones, 85% to 90% seen once, with 11% in the top ten. Sequencing was performed on peripheral blood. The receptor set was obtained from a man aged 45-60 years with COVID-19, enrolled during active disease. Both conserved end residues are part of each CDR3. The order of the fields is J gene, D gene, V gene, clone size, CDR3 protein, CDR3 DNA. A D gene is named only where the DNA matches it firmly. Size is stated for part of the rows, as once, few or many counts, or as a class when the clone is expanded.

J gene: TRBJ2-5
D gene: NA
V gene: TRBV19
clone size: NA
CDR3 protein: CASSIDLQETQYF
CDR3 DNA: TGTGCCAGTAGTATAGACCTCCAAGAGACCCAGTACTTC

J gene: TRBJ1-5
D gene: TRBD1
V gene: TRBV7-8
clone size: NA
CDR3 protein: CASSLSGQGDQPQHF
CDR3 DNA: TGTGCCAGCAGCTTAAGCGGACAGGGCGATCAGCCCCAGCATTTT

J gene: TRBJ2-7
D gene: NA
V gene: TRBV10-3
clone size: NA
CDR3 protein: CAISTTSRGGAYEQYF
CDR3 DNA: TGTGCCATCAGCACAACCAGCCGGGGAGGAGCCTACGAGCAGTACTTC

J gene: TRBJ2-1
D gene: TRBD2
V gene: TRBV2
clone size: NA
CDR3 protein: CAGGTSGTPAGNEQFF
CDR3 DNA: TGTGCCGGGGGGACTAGCGGGACTCCCGCGGGCAATGAGCAGTTCTTC

J gene: TRBJ2-7
D gene: NA
V gene: TRBV4-1
clone size: NA
CDR3 protein: CASSQGIFGRTYEQYF
CDR3 DNA: TGCGCCAGCAGCCAAGGAATCTTCGGGAGAACCTACGAGCAGTACTTC

J gene: TRBJ2-7
D gene: TRBD2
V gene: TRBV20-1
clone size: NA
CDR3 protein: CSARDGTRQYF
CDR3 DNA: TGCAGTGCTAGAGATGGGACTAGGCAGTACTTC

J gene: TRBJ1-6
D gene: NA
V gene: TRBV7-6
clone size: NA
CDR3 protein: CASSRKTVSDSPLHF
CDR3 DNA: TGTGCCAGCAGCCGTAAGACAGTTTCCGATTCACCCCTCCACTTT

J gene: TRBJ2-5
D gene: TRBD1
V gene: TRBV5-5
clone size: once
CDR3 protein: CASRDDRGGETQYF
CDR3 DNA: TGTGCCAGCAGGGACGACAGGGGCGGAGAGACCCAGTACTTC

J gene: TRBJ1-2
D gene: NA
V gene: TRBV27
clone size: NA
CDR3 protein: CASSNRNYGYTF
CDR3 DNA: TGTGCCAGCAGTAACAGAAACTATGGCTACACCTTC

J gene: TRBJ2-6
D gene: TRBD1
V gene: TRBV9
clone size: NA
CDR3 protein: CASSATGAGANVLTF
CDR3 DNA: TGTGCCAGCAGCGCCACAGGGGCTGGGGCCAACGTCCTGACTTTC

J gene: TRBJ2-2
D gene: NA
V gene: TRBV7-9
clone size: NA
CDR3 protein: CASSLASWELFF
CDR3 DNA: TGTGCCAGCAGCTTAGCATCCTGGGAGCTGTTTTTT

J gene: TRBJ1-5
D gene: NA
V gene: TRBV10-3
clone size: once
CDR3 protein: CAIGGESNQPQHF
CDR3 DNA: TGTGCCATCGGAGGAGAGAGCAATCAGCCCCAGCATTTT

J gene: TRBJ1-2
D gene: NA
V gene: TRBV16
clone size: few
CDR3 protein: CASSQLGQASNYGYTF
CDR3 DNA: TGTGCCAGCAGCCAATTGGGTCAGGCTTCTAACTATGGCTACACCTTC

J gene: TRBJ2-4
D gene: TRBD2
V gene: TRBV25-1
clone size: NA
CDR3 protein: CASRKRGAGNIQYF
CDR3 DNA: TGTGCCAGCAGAAAGCGGGGGGCCGGAAACATTCAGTACTTC

J gene: TRBJ2-1
D gene: NA
V gene: TRBV7-3
clone size: NA
CDR3 protein: CASSLRPGGELSSYNEQFF
CDR3 DNA: TGTGCCAGCAGCTTAAGGCCAGGAGGGGAATTAAGCTCCTACAATGAGCAGTTCTTC

J gene: TRBJ2-7
D gene: TRBD2
V gene: TRBV7-9
clone size: NA
CDR3 protein: CASTWGLAETSYEQYF
CDR3 DNA: TGTGCCAGCACCTGGGGACTAGCGGAGACCTCCTACGAGCAGTACTTC

J gene: TRBJ1-5
D gene: NA
V gene: TRBV24-1
clone size: NA
CDR3 protein: CATSEGGSNQPQHF
CDR3 DNA: TGTGCCACCAGTGAAGGGGGTAGCAATCAGCCCCAGCATTTT

J gene: TRBJ2-7
D gene: TRBD2
V gene: TRBV19
clone size: NA
CDR3 protein: CASSTLADLSNEQYF
CDR3 DNA: TGTGCCAGTAGTACGCTAGCGGACCTTAGCAACGAGCAGTACTTC

J gene: TRBJ2-3
D gene: TRBD2
V gene: TRBV2
clone size: NA
CDR3 protein: CASSDGLAGGGTDTQYF
CDR3 DNA: TGTGCCAGCAGCGATGGACTAGCGGGGGGAGGTACAGATACGCAGTATTTT

J gene: TRBJ2-2
D gene: TRBD1
V gene: TRBV11-3
clone size: NA
CDR3 protein: CASSLTGGSGELFF
CDR3 DNA: TGTGCCAGCAGTTTGACAGGGGGTTCCGGGGAGCTGTTTTTT

J gene: TRBJ2-3
D gene: TRBD2
V gene: TRBV7-9
clone size: NA
CDR3 protein: CASSGPLAGPADTQYF
CDR3 DNA: TGTGCCAGCAGCGGCCCTCTAGCGGGGCCTGCAGATACGCAGTATTTT

J gene: TRBJ2-7
D gene: NA
V gene: TRBV6-5
clone size: NA
CDR3 protein: CASTGGPEWGEQYF
CDR3 DNA: TGTGCCAGCACCGGAGGGCCTGAGTGGGGTGAGCAGTACTTC

J gene: TRBJ1-1
D gene: TRBD1
V gene: TRBV4-3
clone size: NA
CDR3 protein: CASSQDRGWGAFF
CDR3 DNA: TGCGCCAGCAGCCAGGACAGGGGATGGGGAGCTTTCTTT

J gene: TRBJ2-1
D gene: NA
V gene: TRBV6-5
clone size: once
CDR3 protein: CASSRLIGGYNEQFF
CDR3 DNA: TGTGCCAGCAGTCGACTCATAGGGGGCTACAATGAGCAGTTCTTC

J gene: TRBJ1-5
D gene: TRBD1
V gene: TRBV15
clone size: NA
CDR3 protein: CATSSLSQGAVFGQPQHF
CDR3 DNA: TGTGCCACCAGCTCCCTATCACAGGGGGCAGTCTTTGGTCAGCCCCAGCATTTT

J gene: TRBJ2-1
D gene: TRBD2
V gene: TRBV6-4
clone size: NA
CDR3 protein: CASSDVAGGPGEQFF
CDR3 DNA: TGTGCCAGCAGTGACGTGGCGGGAGGGCCTGGTGAGCAGTTCTTC

J gene: TRBJ2-3
D gene: TRBD1
V gene: TRBV19
clone size: NA
CDR3 protein: CASSTHRGGFTDTQYF
CDR3 DNA: TGTGCCAGTAGTACCCACAGGGGCGGTTTCACAGATACGCAGTATTTT

J gene: TRBJ1-1
D gene: NA
V gene: TRBV5-5
clone size: NA
CDR3 protein: CASSFQFNTEAFF
CDR3 DNA: TGTGCCAGCAGCTTCCAGTTTAACACTGAAGCTTTCTTT